This T cell receptor beta chain is drawn from a study of blood T cell repertoires in COVID-19. About the research overall: Nucleic acid was either cDNA or gDNA, and it came from T cells, B-cell-depleted T cells, or PBMCs.

Data came from immunoSEQ multiplex PCR; TCRdb stores just in-frame clones and leaves some out. The data contain 250,000 to 300,000 clones, 86% of them singletons. The CDR3 is 18 residues long. V shed 5 bases and J shed 0 bases, with 22 bases lying between them. CDR1 and CDR2 from the germline V gene are LNHDA and SQIVND (reference sequence). Seattle cases were enrolled at active infection and followed longitudinally. V and J are TRBV19 and TRBJ1-1; D is uncertain. The sequenced sample consisted of peripheral blood. The receptor was derived from a woman in her 70s with COVID-19, enrolled during active disease. The CDR3 DNA reads as TGTGCCAGTAGTTATAGGTCGTCGGGGAGGGCGATGAACACTGAAGCTTTCTTT. Its translation: CASSYRSSGRAMNTEAFF.